This passage covers 5 T cell receptor beta chains from one sample sequenced in a study of blood T cell repertoires in COVID-19. The data were produced by immunoSEQ multiplex PCR, yet TCRdb's version contains in-frame clones alone and is incomplete. Of over 200,000 clones in the sample, around nine tenths are singletons; the top ten hold approximately 10%. Sequencing was performed on PBMCs or T cells enriched from blood (not recorded which). These receptors all come from a man aged 25 to 45 who had recovered from COVID-19.

The chain employs TRBV7-8 and TRBJ2-1; TRBD2 aligns across 11 bases. Per the germline V gene, CDR1 is SGHVS and CDR2 is FQNEAQ. The CDR3 runs 15 residues. J was trimmed by 8 bases and V by 2 bases; bases with no gene match: 5. DNA of the CDR3: TGTGCCAGCAGCTTACCTAGCGGGAGGCCGGATGAGCAGTTCTTC. Translation: CASSLPSGRPDEQFF.

This chain links TRBV11-1 with TRBJ2-7; tentatively, D is TRBD1 (5 bases). CDR3 length: 16 amino acids. The germline CDR1 and CDR2 sequences are SGHAT and FQDESV (reference sequence). Trimming pared 2 bases from V and 2 bases from J, leaving 16 bases between. CDR3 sequence reads: CASSLPGVLGPYEQYF. In DNA form, the CDR3 reads TGTGCCAGCAGCTTACCCGGAGTCCTGGGGCCCTACGAGCAGTACTTC.

The rearrangement joins TRBV28 to TRBJ1-4; D is unresolved. V gave up 3 bases and J gave up 14 bases, with 25 bases separating them. CDR1 MDHEN and CDR2 SYDVKM come from the germline V gene. The CDR3 runs to 16 residues. CDR3 loop: CASSFISVRRIPGLFF. For the CDR3, the DNA is TGTGCCAGCAGTTTTATCTCTGTCAGGAGGATCCCGGGGCTGTTTTTT.

V gene TRBV27 combines with J gene TRBJ1-5; D is unclear. This CDR3 is 15 amino acids long. CDR1 MNHEY and CDR2 SMNVEV come from the germline V gene (reference sequence). Deletions cut 2 bases from V and 0 bases from J, with 8 bases between. The CDR3 bases are TGTGCCAGCAGTTTAATCTCAGATAGCAATCAGCCCCAGCATTTT. Amino acid sequence: CASSLISDSNQPQHF.

The chain carries TRBV12-3 or TRBV12-4 and TRBJ1-2; D is ambiguous. V was shortened by 2 bases and J by 6 bases, with 10 bases between the two germline ends. The length of the CDR3 is 13 residues. CDR3 bases: TGTGCCAGCAGTTTAATTGGTGAGGATGGCTACACCTTC. This codes for CASSLIGEDGYTF.